One sample yielded the 20 T cell receptor beta chains listed below, sequenced in a study of post-analysis software for immune sequencing data. Study-wide results and caveats: There were roughly 5 TRBV segments more frequent in patients than controls, and TRBV5-6, TRBV5-1 and TRBV20-1 were among them.

Unique-molecular-identifier-tagged TCR beta cDNA libraries were used. TCRdb re-derived calls from the PCR reads in MiXCR, one entry per CDR3 protein. The sample has under 200,000 distinct CDR3 sequences; 29% are singletons. The antigens of these receptors remain unknown. Sequenced sample: blood. These receptors all come from a girl younger than 18 with multiple sclerosis.

There are a few counts of this clonotype. The V gene is TRBV19, the J gene TRBJ2-3; possibly TRBD2 for D (6 bases). The CDR3 contains 16 residues. Germline V lookup: CDR1 LNHDA, CDR2 SQIVND (reference sequence). V was shortened by 6 bases and J by 2 bases, with 18 bases between the two germline ends. CDR3 nucleotides: TGTGCCAGTAGCTCCAGGAGGGCGTCATTCACAGATACGCAGTATTTT. This gives the protein CASSSRRASFTDTQYF.

V gene TRBV7-2 combines with J gene TRBJ2-1, with no clear D. This CDR3 is built from 13 residues. Deletions cut 5 bases from V and 6 bases from J, with 11 bases between. Per the germline V gene, CDR1 is SGHTA and CDR2 is FQGNSA. CDR3: CASSDGSFNEQFF. The CDR3 DNA reads TGTGCCAGCAGCGATGGCAGTTTCAATGAGCAGTTCTTC.

This clonotype was counted only a few times. The J gene is TRBJ1-1, the V gene TRBV12-3 or TRBV12-4, with D possibly being TRBD1 (6 bases). V was trimmed by 6 bases and J by 4 bases, leaving 24 bases between them. The CDR3 is 17 amino acids. CDR3 DNA sequence: TGTGCCAGCAGAAGACAGGAAACAAGAGAGAGGGGCACTGAAGCTTTCTTT. Amino acids: CASRRQETRERGTEAFF.

This clonotype was observed at least ten times. The chain recombines TRBV5-1 with TRBJ2-1; a possible D gene is TRBD1 (8 bases). CDR3 length: 14 residues. Per germline, CDR1 SGHRS and CDR2 YFSETQ. V lost 7 bases and J lost 7, with 18 bases in between. DNA of the CDR3: TGCGCCAGCGCGGGGGACAGGCCTGAGAATGAGCAGTTCTTC. Amino acid sequence: CASAGDRPENEQFF.

The chain joins TRBV28 to TRBJ1-2; D is uncertain. The germline V gene has CDR1 MDHEN and CDR2 SYDVKM. The ends were cut back, 7 bases at V and 11 bases at J, with 14 bases in the middle. This CDR3 region has 11 residues. The CDR3 here is CASTSGLLYTF. Written as DNA, the CDR3 is TGTGCCAGCACCTCTGGGCTGTTGTACACCTTC.

This clonotype was detected only a few times. The chain has TRBV7-8 and TRBJ2-7, with D unresolved. Germline V gene data show CDR1 as SGHVS and CDR2 as FQNEAQ. The germline V and J ends were trimmed by 7 bases and 5 bases, with 18 bases remaining between them. The CDR3 has 14 residues. The CDR3 protein is CASNPGHPSNEQYF. The CDR3 nucleotides read TGTGCCAGCAACCCCGGGCACCCGTCCAACGAGCAGTACTTC.

The table lists this clonotype with many counts. The chain employs TRBV4-1 and TRBJ2-7; 7 bases agree with TRBD1. After removal of 4 bases from V and 5 bases from J, the junction contained 5 bases not matched to a gene. There are 13 residues in the CDR3. From germline, CDR1 is MGHRA and CDR2 YSYEKL. This CDR3 is CASSPVTGDEQYF. The CDR3 DNA follows: TGCGCCAGCAGCCCAGTTACAGGGGACGAGCAGTACTTC.

The CDR3 region has the DNA TGCGCCAGCAGCCAAGTAGTCGGAACAGGGGACTATGGCTACACCTTC. It translates to CASSQVVGTGDYGYTF. The chain is built from TRBV4-1 and TRBJ1-2; TRBD1 agrees at 7 bases. This CDR3 has 16 residues. Germline V CDR1 and CDR2: MGHRA, YSYEKL. With V trimmed by 1 base and J by 3 bases, 8 bases remained unmatched.

J is TRBJ1-1 and V is TRBV12-3 or TRBV12-4; no clear D gene. Trimming removed 6 bases from V and 6 bases from J, with 11 bases in between. The length of the CDR3 is 12 residues. The DNA for the CDR3 is TGTGCCAGCAGACTAGTTGGGGCTGAAGCTTTCTTT. It translates to CASRLVGAEAFF.

This clonotype was observed many times. The gene calls are TRBV20-1 and TRBJ2-1; the match to TRBD2 covers 15 bases. The CDR3 contains 15 residues. V was clipped by 2 bases and J by 9 bases; unmatched bases: 5. Germline V lookup: CDR1 DFQATT, CDR2 SNEGSKA (reference sequence). The CDR3 sequence is CSARQRTSGRGEQFF. CDR3 nucleotides: TGCAGTGCTAGACAAAGGACTAGCGGGAGGGGTGAGCAGTTCTTC.

This clonotype was seen more than once but under ten times. A read error may explain this, as a much larger clone is one base away. J is TRBJ2-7 and V is TRBV7-9; 7 bases agree with TRBD2. V lost 5 bases to trimming and J lost 7 bases; unmatched junction nucleotides: 20. CDR1 SEHNR and CDR2 FQNEAQ come from the germline V gene (reference sequence). CDR3 size: 17 residues. CDR3 region: CASSGTHGLAAINEQYF. The CDR3 coding sequence is TGTGCCAGCAGCGGTACCCATGGGCTAGCGGCCATCAATGAGCAGTACTTC.

In the case of this clonotype: A much more abundant neighbour one base away suggests this may be a read error. The gene calls are TRBV12-3 or TRBV12-4 and TRBJ2-7, with a tentative D call TRBD2 (6 bases). V was trimmed by 5 bases and J by 7 bases, leaving 21 bases between them. The CDR3 length is 15 residues. The CDR3 sequence is CASSLRSSAVNEQYF. In DNA, the CDR3 is TGTGCCAGCAGTCTACGCTCTAGCGCAGTCAATGAGCAGTACTTC.

This clonotype was counted a few times. The CDR3 DNA sequence: TGTGCCAGCAGTGAACTGGGAGGGGGCACTGAAGCTTTCTTT. Amino acid sequence: CASSELGGGTEAFF. V and J are TRBV25-1 and TRBJ1-1; TRBD1 is a possible D gene (6 bases). The CDR3 length is 14 residues. V lost 2 bases and J lost 4, with 11 bases in between. Germline lookup yields CDR1 MGHDK and CDR2 SYGVNS.

The chain uses TRBV28 and TRBJ1-6; D not certain. V was cut by 3 bases and J by 10 bases, with 7 bases left in between. CDR1 is MDHEN, CDR2 SYDVKM, per germline. The CDR3 spans 12 residues. The CDR3 reads CASSLEESPLHF. The CDR3 DNA is TGTGCCAGCAGTTTGGAGGAGTCACCCCTCCACTTT.

This clonotype was picked up many times. Here the CDR3 reads CASSLGDVQTGDTQYF. The CDR3 DNA sequence: TGCGCCAGCAGCTTGGGGGACGTCCAGACGGGAGATACGCAGTATTTT. The genes are TRBV5-1 and TRBJ2-3; D is tentatively TRBD1 or TRBD2 (5 bases each). CDR1 is SGHRS and CDR2 is YFSETQ in the germline V gene. This CDR3 comprises 16 residues. V lost 0 bases and J lost 5, with 16 bases in between.

This sequence joins TRBV28 and TRBJ2-7; D is perhaps TRBD1 (6 bases). Deletions cut 6 bases from V and 7 bases from J, with 16 bases between. CDR1 and CDR2 (germline): MDHEN, SYDVKM. The CDR3 spans 13 residues. This CDR3 reads CASSTRGIGEQYF. CDR3 in DNA: TGTGCCAGCAGCACTAGGGGGATCGGGGAGCAGTACTTC. The full variable domain, rest sourced from reference TRBV28 and TRBJ2-7, is DVKVTQSSRYLVKRTGEKVFLECVQDMDHENMFWYRQDPGLGLRLIYFSYDVKMKEKGDIPEGYSVSREKKERFSLILESASTNQTSMYLCASSTRGIGEQYFGPGTRLTVT.

This clonotype appeared a few times. V gene TRBV24-1 combines with J gene TRBJ1-5, with D perhaps TRBD1 (6 bases). Trimming removed 9 bases from V and 3 bases from J, with 14 bases in between. The germline V gene encodes CDR1 KGHDR and CDR2 SFDVKD. The CDR3 is 14 residues long. CDR3 nucleotide sequence: TGTGCCACCCGGGGGCGGGACACCAATCAGCCCCAGCATTTT. Translating gives CATRGRDTNQPQHF.

This clonotype turned up a few times. The chain uses TRBV20-1 and TRBJ1-2; D possibly corresponds to TRBD1 (5 bases). The CDR3 contains 15 residues. Per the germline V gene, CDR1 is DFQATT and CDR2 is SNEGSKA (reference sequence). V lost 0 bases to trimming and J lost 4 bases, with 15 bases between them. The CDR3 loop reads CSARDRGSVGYGYTF. In DNA, the CDR3 is TGCAGTGCTAGAGATCGGGGCAGCGTAGGCTATGGCTACACCTTC.

This clonotype occurred many times. CDR3 region: CASSLVGLTDTQYF. The CDR3 DNA reads TGTGCCAGCAGTTTAGTCGGGTTGACAGATACGCAGTATTTT. This chain uses TRBV27 with TRBJ2-3, with D uncertain. V gave up 2 bases and J gave up 3 bases, with 9 bases separating them. The germline V gene encodes CDR1 MNHEY and CDR2 SMNVEV (reference sequence). CDR3 length: 14 residues.

This clonotype appeared a few times. The CDR3 region is CSVEGQSPGDTQYF. CDR3 nucleotides: TGCAGCGTTGAAGGGCAGTCCCCAGGAGATACGCAGTATTTT. The chain combines TRBV29-1 with TRBJ2-3; no clear D. V shed 1 base and J shed 5 bases, with 13 bases lying between them. The CDR3 is 14 amino acids. CDR1 and CDR2 (germline): SQVTM, ANQGSEA.